A selection of T cell receptor beta chains follows, all from one sample in a study of T cell changes during pregnancy in multiple sclerosis. Produced via immunoSEQ multiplex PCR; TCRdb's table is partial and in-frame only. The sample shows over 60,000 clones, around 97% of them seen only once. The specimen comprised CD8+ T cells from peripheral blood mononuclear cells, sampled after pregnancy. The receptors derive from a female donor with multiple sclerosis, enrolled in a pregnancy study. Each CDR3 is given with its conserved first and last residue. A D gene is named only where the DNA matches it firmly. Expanded clones get a size class; other rows say once, few or many, or leave the size out.

clone_size,j_call,d_call,v_call,cdr3_aa,cdr3_nt
-,TRBJ2-1,TRBD2,TRBV29-1,CSVERSSGDEQFF,TGCAGCGTTGAAAGGTCTAGCGGGGATGAGCAGTTCTTC
-,TRBJ2-1,-,TRBV6-4,CASSEKASDPHEQFF,TGTGCCAGCAGTGAAAAGGCTAGCGACCCCCATGAGCAGTTCTTC
-,TRBJ2-1,TRBD2,TRBV6-6,CASSPIAGVIIEQFF,TGTGCCAGCAGCCCAATAGCGGGAGTCATAATTGAGCAGTTCTTC
once,TRBJ2-1,-,TRBV7-2,CASSLGPDEQFF,TGTGCCAGCAGCTTAGGTCCTGATGAGCAGTTCTTC
-,TRBJ2-7,TRBD1,TRBV5-6,CASRNTYFRDRDYEQYF,TGTGCCAGCAGAAACACTTACTTCCGGGACAGGGACTACGAGCAGTACTTC
-,TRBJ2-7,-,TRBV13,CASSLEGDYEQYF,TGTGCCAGCAGCTTAGAGGGGGACTACGAGCAGTACTTC
-,TRBJ1-2,-,TRBV27,CASSLARSKGYTF,TGTGCCAGCAGTTTAGCCCGCTCTAAGGGCTACACCTTC
-,TRBJ2-1,-,TRBV9,CASSERTAVNEQFF,TGTGCCAGCAGTGAGAGGACAGCCGTCAATGAGCAGTTCTTC
-,TRBJ2-2,-,TRBV6-6,CASPKETGELFF,TGTGCCAGCCCAAAGGAGACCGGGGAGCTGTTTTTT
-,TRBJ2-1,-,TRBV28,CASSGGYEQFF,TGTGCCAGCAGTGGGGGCTATGAGCAGTTCTTC
-,TRBJ2-7,-,TRBV25-1,CASSGGPYEQYF,TGTGCCAGCAGTGGAGGTCCCTACGAGCAGTACTTC